This is a list of T cell receptor beta chains from one sample in a study of blood T cell repertoires in COVID-19. Clones were read by immunoSEQ multiplex PCR, and TCRdb kept only the in-frame ones, dropping some. This sample yields a few hundred thousand clones, of which approximately 82% are seen a single time; approximately 15% belongs to the top ten. Sequenced input: PBMCs or T cells enriched from blood (not recorded which). These receptors were collected from a man aged 35-49 years who had recovered from COVID-19. CDR3s include the opening cysteine and the closing phenylalanine or tryptophan. Each record gives: V gene, J gene, clone size, D gene, CDR3 protein, CDR3 DNA. The D gene is left open where the match is weak. Clone size is given for some rows only: seen once, a few or many times, or a class if the clone is expanded.

v_gene: TRBV24-1; j_gene: TRBJ2-1; abundance: .; d_gene: TRBD2; CDR3aa: CATSDLPSGRFNEQFF; CDR3nt: TGTGCCACCAGTGATTTGCCTAGCGGGAGGTTTAATGAGCAGTTCTTC
v_gene: TRBV19; j_gene: TRBJ1-2; abundance: .; d_gene: .; CDR3aa: CASSRYQDYYGYTF; CDR3nt: TGTGCCAGTAGCCGATACCAGGATTACTATGGCTACACCTTC
v_gene: TRBV5-8; j_gene: TRBJ2-7; abundance: .; d_gene: TRBD1; CDR3aa: CASSRDRKYEQYF; CDR3nt: TGTGCCAGCAGCAGGGACAGAAAATACGAGCAGTACTTC
v_gene: TRBV28; j_gene: TRBJ2-3; abundance: .; d_gene: TRBD1; CDR3aa: CASIGQGSTDTQYF; CDR3nt: TGTGCCAGCATTGGACAGGGGAGCACAGATACGCAGTATTTT
v_gene: TRBV5-1; j_gene: TRBJ1-4; abundance: .; d_gene: .; CDR3aa: CASSSTGPEGKLFF; CDR3nt: TGCGCCAGCAGCTCTACAGGGCCCGAGGGAAAACTGTTTTTT
v_gene: TRBV7-2; j_gene: TRBJ2-1; abundance: .; d_gene: .; CDR3aa: CASSASGFYNEQFF; CDR3nt: TGTGCCAGCAGCGCAAGCGGGTTCTACAATGAGCAGTTCTTC
v_gene: TRBV28; j_gene: TRBJ1-2; abundance: .; d_gene: TRBD1; CDR3aa: CASRDQQGTNYGYTF; CDR3nt: TGTGCCAGCAGGGACCAACAGGGGACGAACTATGGCTACACCTTC
v_gene: TRBV6-2/TRBV6-3; j_gene: TRBJ1-5; abundance: few; d_gene: .; CDR3aa: CASSDSSNQPQHF; CDR3nt: TGTGCCAGCAGTGACAGTAGCAATCAGCCCCAGCATTTT
v_gene: TRBV12-3/TRBV12-4; j_gene: TRBJ2-1; abundance: .; d_gene: .; CDR3aa: CASSLLNEQFF; CDR3nt: TGTGCCAGCAGTTTACTAAATGAGCAGTTCTTC
v_gene: TRBV28; j_gene: TRBJ1-1; abundance: .; d_gene: TRBD1; CDR3aa: CASRKLDRLTEAFF; CDR3nt: TGTGCCAGCAGGAAATTGGACAGGCTCACTGAAGCTTTCTTT
v_gene: TRBV28; j_gene: TRBJ1-2; abundance: .; d_gene: .; CDR3aa: CASSLSMGYTF; CDR3nt: TGTGCCAGCAGTTTATCCATGGGCTACACCTTC
v_gene: TRBV21-1; j_gene: TRBJ2-1; abundance: .; d_gene: .; CDR3aa: CASSKVSSSYNEQFF; CDR3nt: TGTGCCAGCAGCAAAGTTTCTAGCTCCTACAATGAGCAGTTCTTC
v_gene: TRBV6-5; j_gene: TRBJ1-2; abundance: .; d_gene: .; CDR3aa: CACRTVPYGYTF; CDR3nt: TGTGCCTGTCGGACAGTACCCTATGGCTACACCTTC
v_gene: TRBV7-8; j_gene: TRBJ1-5; abundance: .; d_gene: .; CDR3aa: CASSLRVREEPQHF; CDR3nt: TGTGCCAGCAGCTTGCGGGTCAGGGAGGAGCCCCAGCATTTT
v_gene: TRBV19; j_gene: TRBJ2-7; abundance: .; d_gene: TRBD2; CDR3aa: CASSTGREYEQYF; CDR3nt: TGTGCCAGTAGTACGGGGCGGGAGTACGAGCAGTACTTC
v_gene: TRBV5-1; j_gene: TRBJ1-1; abundance: .; d_gene: .; CDR3aa: CASSLGGAPEAFF; CDR3nt: TGCGCCAGCAGCCTTGGCGGGGCCCCTGAAGCTTTCTTT
v_gene: TRBV6-5; j_gene: TRBJ1-4; abundance: .; d_gene: TRBD1; CDR3aa: CASRDRGDEKLFF; CDR3nt: TGTGCCAGCAGAGACAGGGGAGATGAAAAACTGTTTTTT
v_gene: TRBV25-1; j_gene: TRBJ1-6; abundance: .; d_gene: .; CDR3aa: CASSESGHDNSPLHF; CDR3nt: TGTGCCAGCAGTGAATCGGGACACGATAATTCACCCCTCCACTTT
v_gene: TRBV27; j_gene: TRBJ1-2; abundance: .; d_gene: TRBD1; CDR3aa: CASSSGGVYGYTF; CDR3nt: TGTGCCAGCAGTTCAGGGGGCGTCTATGGCTACACCTTC
v_gene: TRBV5-1; j_gene: TRBJ2-7; abundance: .; d_gene: .; CDR3aa: CASSLSGTLGEQYF; CDR3nt: TGCGCCAGCAGCTTGTCAGGAACGTTGGGCGAGCAGTACTTC
v_gene: TRBV27; j_gene: TRBJ2-1; abundance: .; d_gene: TRBD2; CDR3aa: CASSLPSATSGRYNEQFF; CDR3nt: TGTGCCAGCAGTCTACCCTCAGCGACTAGCGGGAGGTACAATGAGCAGTTCTTC
v_gene: TRBV7-2; j_gene: TRBJ2-1; abundance: once; d_gene: .; CDR3aa: CASSLRSGPGVLIEQFF; CDR3nt: TGTGCCAGCAGCTTGAGATCCGGGCCAGGGGTGTTGATTGAGCAGTTCTTC
v_gene: TRBV9; j_gene: TRBJ2-7; abundance: .; d_gene: TRBD2; CDR3aa: CASSVQSGNYEQYF; CDR3nt: TGTGCCAGCAGCGTACAAAGCGGGAACTACGAGCAGTACTTC
v_gene: TRBV28; j_gene: TRBJ2-7; abundance: .; d_gene: TRBD2; CDR3aa: CASSFRLADEQYF; CDR3nt: TGTGCCAGCAGTTTTAGGCTAGCGGACGAGCAGTACTTC
v_gene: TRBV28; j_gene: TRBJ1-5; abundance: .; d_gene: .; CDR3aa: CASSIPGFQPQHF; CDR3nt: TGTGCCAGCAGTATCCCAGGGTTTCAGCCCCAGCATTTT
v_gene: TRBV7-2; j_gene: TRBJ1-4; abundance: .; d_gene: TRBD1; CDR3aa: CASRKQGAREKLFF; CDR3nt: TGTGCCAGCAGGAAGCAGGGGGCCCGTGAAAAACTGTTTTTT
v_gene: TRBV11-2; j_gene: TRBJ2-7; abundance: .; d_gene: .; CDR3aa: CASSPDRINYEQYF; CDR3nt: TGTGCCAGCAGCCCAGACAGAATAAACTACGAGCAGTACTTC